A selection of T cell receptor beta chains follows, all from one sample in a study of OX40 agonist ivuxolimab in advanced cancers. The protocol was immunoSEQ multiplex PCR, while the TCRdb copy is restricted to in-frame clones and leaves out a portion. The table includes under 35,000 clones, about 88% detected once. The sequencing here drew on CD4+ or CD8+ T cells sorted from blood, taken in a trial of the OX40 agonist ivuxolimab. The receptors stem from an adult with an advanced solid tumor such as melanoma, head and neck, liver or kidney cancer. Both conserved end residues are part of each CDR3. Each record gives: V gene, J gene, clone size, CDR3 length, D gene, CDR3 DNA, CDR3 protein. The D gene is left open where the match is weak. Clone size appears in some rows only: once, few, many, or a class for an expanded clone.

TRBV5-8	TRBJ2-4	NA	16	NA	TGTGCCAGCAGCTTGGTACCTGTAATAGCCAAAAACATTCAGTACTTC	CASSLVPVIAKNIQYF
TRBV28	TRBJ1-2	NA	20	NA	TGTGCCAGCAGTTCCGAAACCGGGACACCACCCCGGGGGTTTTACTATGGCTACACCTTC	CASSSETGTPPRGFYYGYTF
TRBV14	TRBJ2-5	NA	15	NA	TGTGCCAGCAGCCAACTTCGGGTAGCGGAAGAGACCCAGTACTTC	CASSQLRVAEETQYF
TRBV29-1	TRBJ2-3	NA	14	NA	TGCAGCGTTGCCGGCGGGGAAGGCTCAGATACGCAGTATTTT	CSVAGGEGSDTQYF
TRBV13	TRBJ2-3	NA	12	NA	TGTGCCAGCAGCCAAGGCACAGATACGCAGTATTTT	CASSQGTDTQYF
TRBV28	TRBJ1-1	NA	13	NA	TGTGCCAGCAGTTTATGGGGGGAAACTGAAGCTTTCTTT	CASSLWGETEAFF
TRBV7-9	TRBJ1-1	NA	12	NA	TGTGCCAGCAGCTTAGGGGCTACTGAAGCTTTCTTT	CASSLGATEAFF
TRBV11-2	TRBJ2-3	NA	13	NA	TGTGCCAGCAGCTCGCTACTCGGAGATACGCAGTATTTT	CASSSLLGDTQYF
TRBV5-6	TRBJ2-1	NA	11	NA	TGTGCCAGCAGCTTCAGGGATGAGCAGTTCTTC	CASSFRDEQFF
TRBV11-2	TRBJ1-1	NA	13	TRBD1	TGTGCCAGCTTCGGGAGGGGGCGAACTGAAGCTTTCTTT	CASFGRGRTEAFF
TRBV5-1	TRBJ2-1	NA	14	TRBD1	TGCGCCAGCAGCCCGGACAGGCGGTACAATGAGCAGTTCTTC	CASSPDRRYNEQFF
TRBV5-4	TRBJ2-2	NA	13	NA	TGTGCCAGCAGCTTATGGGGGACCGGGGAGCTGTTTTTT	CASSLWGTGELFF
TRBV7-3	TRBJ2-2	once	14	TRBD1	TGTGCCAGCAGCACGACAGGGGGAACCGGGGAGCTGTTTTTT	CASSTTGGTGELFF
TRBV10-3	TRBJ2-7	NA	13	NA	TGTGCCATCACACTGGACAGCTCCTACGAGCAGTACTTC	CAITLDSSYEQYF
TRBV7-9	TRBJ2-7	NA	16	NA	TGTGCCAGCAGCTCCCATCGGACGGTAAGCTCCTACGAGCAGTACTTC	CASSSHRTVSSYEQYF
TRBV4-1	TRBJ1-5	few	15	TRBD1	TGCGCCAGCAGCCAAGTACAGGGGAGCAATCAGCCCCAGCATTTT	CASSQVQGSNQPQHF